This T cell receptor beta chain emerged from a study of Graves' ophthalmopathy and Graves' hyperthyroidism. Study observations and caveats: Most expanded clonotypes from thyroid (those above 0.001 frequency) were also found in blood.

This clonotype was observed many times. Its cognate antigen is unknown. Other autoimmune disease, uncontrolled infection, pregnancy and lactation led to exclusion. Clinical symptoms, serum thyroxine, TRAb, thyroid ultrasound and orbital computed tomography were relied on for diagnosis. Amplification of TCR beta CDR3 regions used RNA transcripts. Investigators did first-round RT-PCR with HTBI primers, then second-round multiplex PCR. TCRdb fed the multiplex PCR reads into MiXCR, producing one record per CDR3 protein. This sample carries 350,000 to 400,000 distinct CDR3 sequences, 15% to 20% of them seen once, and the ten largest clones take 1.6%. The sequencing sample was made of peripheral blood. This receptor was identified in a woman younger than 35 with Graves' ophthalmopathy.

The CDR3 sequence is CASSSIGDRNTGELFF. The CDR3 DNA reads TGTGCCAGCAGCTCAATCGGGGACAGGAACACCGGGGAGCTGTTTTTT. This chain uses TRBV28 with TRBJ2-2; 7 positions match TRBD1. Germline CDR1 MDHEN, CDR2 SYDVKM. V lost 6 bases to trimming and J lost 1 base; unmatched junction nucleotides: 8. This CDR3 spans 16 amino acids.